This TCR beta chain stems from a study of cytomegalovirus exposure and HLA in healthy donors. Concerning this clone itself: Its antigen is not known.

It was with 60 Vbeta and 13 Jbeta primers that the PCR ran. Data came from immunoSEQ multiplex PCR; TCRdb stores just in-frame clones and leaves some out. The ten most abundant clones cover around 7% of a sample with some 120,000 clones. Study-level points and caveats: HLA alleles showed associations with 15,000 to 20,000 TCR beta sequences in a later analysis, at a 0.05 false discovery rate.

CDR1 is MDHEN and CDR2 is SYDVKM in the germline V gene. The junction had 10 bases not matched to a gene; V was cut back by 5 bases and J by 0 bases. The CDR3 is made up of 17 amino acids. This receptor was identified in a man aged 35-49 years in good health and CMV-seropositive. Source material: PBMCs. J is TRBJ2-3 and V is TRBV28; TRBD2 aligns across 8 bases. The CDR3 loop is CASSKGGGGPSTDTQYF. The CDR3 coding sequence is TGTGCCAGCAGTAAGGGGGGCGGGGGGCCTAGCACAGATACGCAGTATTTT.